The next 30 T cell receptor beta chains were all read from a single sample in a study of blood T cell repertoires in COVID-19. The method was immunoSEQ multiplex PCR; TCRdb's version includes in-frame clones alone and lacks a portion of them. Of around 110,000 clones detected, roughly 85% appear once; the ten largest clones hold approximately 2.1%. The sample taken for sequencing was peripheral blood. These receptors all come from a man aged 25 to 40 with acute or convalescent COVID-19.

The chain has TRBV5-5 and TRBJ2-7; tentatively, D is TRBD2 (6 bases). This CDR3 is built from 14 residues. Germline assignment: CDR1 SGHKS and CDR2 YYEKEE (reference sequence). The ends were cut back, 4 bases at V and 4 bases at J, with 15 bases in the middle. The CDR3 sequence: CASSPWGGRYEQYF. The CDR3 DNA reads as TGTGCCAGCAGCCCTTGGGGAGGAAGGTACGAGCAGTACTTC. Drawing the rest from reference TRBV5-5 and TRBJ2-7, the complete variable domain is DAGVTQSPTHLIKTRGQQVTLRCSPISGHKSVSWYQQVLGQGPQFIFQYYEKEERGRGNFPDRFSARQFPNYSSELNVNALLLGDSALYLCASSPWGGRYEQYFGPGTRLTVT.

V usage is TRBV4-3 and J usage is TRBJ1-4, with 9 nucleotides matching TRBD1. The CDR3 is 18 residues long. The V and J ends lost 0 bases and 4 bases, in that order; junction bases with no gene match: 9. Looked up from germline, CDR1 is LGHNA and CDR2 is YSLEER. CDR3 in DNA: TGCGCCAGCAGCCAAGATCCAAGGACAGGGGCCCTTAATGAAAAACTGTTTTTT. Protein product: CASSQDPRTGALNEKLFF.

The V gene is TRBV7-8, the J gene TRBJ2-7; D perhaps matches TRBD1 (6 bases). CDR1 and CDR2 from the germline V gene are SGHVS and FQNEAQ. Trimming took off 0 bases at V and 7 bases at J, with 10 bases between the two ends. This CDR3 is built from 13 residues. For the CDR3, the DNA is TGTGCCAGCAGCTTAGCGGGGGCGCGGGAGCAGTACTTC. This codes for CASSLAGAREQYF.

V is TRBV29-1 and J is TRBJ1-1, with 7 bases fitting TRBD1. V shed 4 bases and J 4 bases; nucleotides not matched to a gene: 9. The germline V gene encodes CDR1 SQVTM and CDR2 ANQGSEA. The CDR3 has 14 residues. The CDR3 bases are TGCAGCGTTGTGATCCCTCCAGGGGGCACTGAAGCTTTCTTT. Translated: CSVVIPPGGTEAFF.

The genes are TRBV6-1 and TRBJ2-3; D is unresolved. CDR3 size: 15 residues. V lost 1 base, J lost 2 bases, and 10 bases lay in between. Germline loops: CDR1 MNHNS, CDR2 SASEGT. CDR3 in amino acids: CASSEEESPTDTQYF. In DNA form, the CDR3 reads TGTGCCAGCAGTGAAGAGGAGAGCCCCACAGATACGCAGTATTTT.

The chain employs TRBV5-8 and TRBJ2-3, with D unresolved. Germline V CDR1 and CDR2: SGHTS, YDEGEE. This CDR3 region has 13 residues. V lost 0 bases and J 6 bases, leaving 8 bases between the germline ends. DNA for the CDR3: TGTGCCAGCAGCTTGGGCAGTTTCGATACGCAGTATTTT. Translation gives CASSLGSFDTQYF.

The V call is TRBV5-4, the J call TRBJ2-1; TRBD1 matches 7 bases. V lost 3 bases and J lost 7; bases outside the gene matches: 7. This CDR3 has 14 residues. Germline CDR1 and CDR2: SGHNT and YYREEE (reference sequence). CDR3 amino acids: CASSSRTGRNEQFF. The CDR3 region has the DNA TGTGCCAGCAGCTCCCGGACAGGACGGAATGAGCAGTTCTTC.

The rearrangement joins TRBV6-2 or TRBV6-3 to TRBJ1-1; D unresolved. Germline V gene data show CDR1 as MNHEY and CDR2 as SVGEGT. Between the trimmed V and J ends, which lost 2 bases and 1 base, there was a span of 5 bases. The CDR3 totals 13 residues. CDR3 bases: TGTGCCAGCAGTTACGGGCAGAACACTGAAGCTTTCTTT. It yields the protein CASSYGQNTEAFF.

CDR3 region: CASSAVDRGRYNSPLHF. The CDR3 DNA is TGTGCCAGCAGTGCTGTAGACAGGGGCCGCTATAATTCACCCCTCCACTTT. This chain joins TRBV6-1 and TRBJ1-6, with TRBD1 matching over 8 bases. The CDR3 totals 17 residues. Germline V gives CDR1 MNHNS, CDR2 SASEGT. V was pared by 4 bases and J by 3 bases, with 8 bases of the junction left unmatched.

The V call is TRBV11-3, the J call TRBJ2-2; TRBD2 is a possible D gene (6 bases). This CDR3 spans 14 amino acids. V was trimmed by 5 bases and J by 5 bases, leaving 12 bases between them. Germline assignment: CDR1 SGHNT and CDR2 YENEEA. CDR3 nucleotides: TGTGCCAGCAGCCCCGGAGGGACGACCGGGGAGCTGTTTTTT. This translates into CASSPGGTTGELFF.

The chain is built from TRBV14 and TRBJ1-4, with 11 nucleotides matching TRBD1. J gave up 7 bases and V 3 bases, and 10 bases lay outside the gene matches. The germline CDR1 and CDR2 sequences are SGHDN and FVKESK. The length of the CDR3 is 17 residues. The CDR3 sequence: CASSQTGTGGTGEKLFF. DNA of the CDR3: TGTGCCAGCAGCCAGACCGGGACAGGGGGAACAGGTGAAAAACTGTTTTTT.

This clone showed up just a few times. The V call is TRBV10-2, the J call TRBJ1-1; D is possibly TRBD1 (6 bases). The V end lost 3 bases, the J end lost 3 bases, and 14 bases lay between the germline ends. CDR1 is WSHSY, CDR2 SAAADI, per germline. This CDR3 is 15 amino acids long. The CDR3 nucleotides read TGCGCCAGCAGTGATTTGTCAGGGGAGTACACTGAAGCTTTCTTT. Translation: CASSDLSGEYTEAFF.

The CDR3 loop reads CSVAGQRNSPLHF. The CDR3 bases are TGCAGCGTTGCGGGACAGAGGAATTCACCCCTCCACTTT. This sequence joins TRBV29-1 and TRBJ1-6, with 7 bases aligning to TRBD1. The V and J ends lost 4 bases and 7 bases, in that order; junction bases with no gene match: 4. The CDR3 consists of 13 residues. Germline V gene lookup returns CDR1 SQVTM and CDR2 ANQGSEA.

Concerning this clone: Germline and junction disagree at one end, which may indicate a read error. The CDR3 here is CSVEADSLESIF. The CDR3 DNA reads as TGCAGCGTTGAGGCGGACAGTTTGGAGTCGATCTTC. The chain recombines TRBV29-1 with TRBJ2-1; possibly TRBD1 for D (6 bases). Germline CDR1 reads SQVTM; CDR2 reads ANQGSEA. This CDR3 contains 12 residues.

The J gene is TRBJ1-1, the V gene TRBV6-5; D not certain. Trimming left V 3 bases short and J 8 bases short, with 16 bases between. Germline loops: CDR1 MNHEY, CDR2 SVGAGI. This CDR3 has 14 residues. The chain's CDR3 is CASSYLRSTNEAFF. CDR3 nucleotide sequence: TGTGCCAGCAGTTATCTCCGCTCGACAAACGAAGCTTTCTTT.

The CDR3 region is CASSLDSPANTGELFF. In DNA, the CDR3 is TGCGCCAGCAGCCTGGACAGTCCCGCGAACACCGGGGAGCTGTTTTTT. The genes are TRBV5-1 and TRBJ2-2, with a tentative D call TRBD1 (6 bases). Germline V gene data show CDR1 as SGHRS and CDR2 as YFSETQ. The V gene lost 4 bases and the J gene lost 0 bases, with 13 bases spanning the gap. The CDR3 runs to 16 residues.

The genes are TRBV19 and TRBJ1-1; a weak D match, TRBD1 (5 bases). Trimming shortened V by 3 bases and J by 5 bases, and 19 bases separated the two germline ends. CDR3 length equals 16 residues. Germline CDR1 and CDR2: LNHDA and SQIVND (reference sequence). The CDR3: CASSIGFGDYGTEAFF. Written as DNA, the CDR3 is TGTGCCAGTAGTATTGGGTTCGGGGACTATGGAACTGAAGCTTTCTTT.

This clone was seen just once. The rearrangement joins TRBV11-3 to TRBJ2-2; the D gene is possibly TRBD2 (6 bases). This CDR3 region has 14 residues. CDR1 is SGHNT, CDR2 YENEEA, per germline. V lost 5 bases and J 6 bases, leaving 13 bases between the germline ends. The CDR3 nucleotides read TGTGCCAGCAGCGGGGGGACCCCTCCCGGGGAGCTGTTTTTT. Amino acid sequence: CASSGGTPPGELFF.

Regarding this clone: This sample also contains other DNA sequences that code for the same CDR3. The chain couples TRBV11-2 to TRBJ2-3, with 9 bases that match TRBD2. The germline V gene encodes CDR1 SGHAT and CDR2 FQNNGV. This CDR3 region has 15 residues. The junction had 1 base not matched to a gene; V was cut back by 3 bases and J by 0 bases. CDR3 nucleotide sequence: TGTGCCAGCAGCTTTAGCGGGAGCAGCACAGATACGCAGTATTTT. Translated: CASSFSGSSTDTQYF.

The chain joins TRBV3-1 (or the pseudogene TRBV3-2) to TRBJ1-4; D not resolved. The V gene's germline CDR1 is LGHDT and CDR2 YNNKEL (reference sequence). The V end lost 5 bases, the J end lost 5 bases, and 9 bases lay between the germline ends. CDR3 length: 13 amino acids. The CDR3 sequence: CASSSHKNEKLFF. The CDR3 region has the DNA TGTGCCAGCAGCTCACACAAGAATGAAAAACTGTTTTTT.

Only a few counts were recorded for this clone. The rearrangement joins TRBV30 to TRBJ1-5; 7 bases align to TRBD1. The CDR3 covers 12 residues. J gave up 7 bases and V 2 bases, and 2 bases lay outside the gene matches. Germline CDR1 reads GTSNPN; CDR2 reads SVGIG (reference sequence). The CDR3 loop is CAWSRGPQPQHF. In DNA, the CDR3 is TGTGCCTGGAGTAGGGGGCCACAGCCCCAGCATTTT.

The rearrangement uses TRBV27 and TRBJ1-2; 7 nucleotides agree with TRBD1. CDR1 and CDR2 from the germline V gene are MNHEY and SMNVEV (reference sequence). The CDR3 is 14 residues long. J gave up 3 bases and V 5 bases, and 6 bases lay outside the gene matches. CDR3 nucleotides: TGTGCCAGCAGTCCAGCCAGGGGGGACTATGGCTACACCTTC. Residues: CASSPARGDYGYTF.

The CDR3 sequence: CASSRRGQEQYF. The DNA of the CDR3 is TGTGCCAGCAGCCGCCGAGGGCAAGAGCAGTACTTC. The J gene is TRBJ2-7, the V gene TRBV28, with a weak D call TRBD2 (5 bases). Germline V gene lookup returns CDR1 MDHEN and CDR2 SYDVKM. V lost 6 bases and J lost 7, with 13 bases in between. The CDR3 extends over 12 amino acids.

The chain links TRBV21-1 to TRBJ2-7; the DNA was not compared with TRBD2, the D call given in the table. TRBV21-1 is a documented pseudogene. The CDR3 sequence is 15 residues long. CDR3: CASSKGSGRIYEQYV. The CDR3 DNA follows: TGTGCCAGCAGCAAAGGGTCCGGGAGAATCTACGAGCAGTACGTC.

The V call is TRBV29-1, the J call TRBJ2-7, with a tentative D call TRBD2 (6 bases). With 6 bases removed from V and 3 bases from J, the gap between germline ends came to 9 bases. The germline V gene has CDR1 SQVTM and CDR2 ANQGSEA. This CDR3 has 11 residues. The CDR3 DNA sequence: TGCAGCGTGGGGACTTTCTACGAGCAGTACTTC. Translating it yields CSVGTFYEQYF.

The J gene is TRBJ1-2, the V gene TRBV7-9; TRBD1 matches at 7 bases. CDR1 SEHNR and CDR2 FQNEAQ come from the germline V gene (reference sequence). J gave up 2 bases and V 7 bases, and 7 bases lay outside the gene matches. The CDR3 runs to 14 residues. The CDR3 region is CASNLGGRNYGYTF. For the CDR3, the DNA is TGTGCCAGCAACCTAGGGGGCAGAAACTATGGCTACACCTTC.

This clone was observed a handful of times. V usage is TRBV19 and J usage is TRBJ1-1; D uncertain. The germline V gene has CDR1 LNHDA and CDR2 SQIVND (reference sequence). The CDR3 is 15 residues long. Between the trimmed V and J ends, which lost 3 bases and 3 bases, there was a span of 14 bases. CDR3 sequence: CASSITSGWDTEAFF. In nucleotides, the CDR3 is TGTGCCAGTAGTATTACGTCCGGGTGGGACACTGAAGCTTTCTTT.

This clone was found a few times. V gene TRBV5-1 combines with J gene TRBJ2-5; a possible D gene is TRBD1 (5 bases). The germline CDR1 and CDR2 sequences are SGHRS and YFSETQ. Between the trimmed V and J ends, which lost 1 base and 0 bases, there was a span of 16 bases. CDR3 length: 17 amino acids. The CDR3 DNA follows: TGCGCCAGCAGCTTGAATCCGTCAGGGATTAACCAAGAGACCCAGTACTTC. Its translation is CASSLNPSGINQETQYF.

In its sample, this clone was seen a few times. The rearrangement joins TRBV25-1 to TRBJ1-1; tentatively, D is TRBD1 (6 bases). This CDR3 contains 14 residues. Trimming left V 7 bases short and J 1 base short, with 13 bases between. CDR1 and CDR2 (germline): MGHDK, SYGVNS. CDR3 DNA sequence: TGTGCCAGCATCGTTACAGGGACGAACACTGAAGCTTTCTTT. It codes for CASIVTGTNTEAFF.

The chain carries TRBV6-5 and TRBJ2-1, with 7 bases fitting TRBD2. Trimming cost V 7 bases and J 7 bases; bases outside gene matches: 1. The CDR3 consists of 11 residues. The germline gives CDR1 MNHEY, CDR2 SVGAGI. This chain's CDR3 is CASIGGNEQFF. The CDR3 DNA reads TGTGCCAGCATCGGGGGGAATGAGCAGTTCTTC.